The rows below give T cell receptor beta chains drawn from one sample of a study of shared clonotypes between healthy human individuals. Only in-frame clones appear in the TCRdb table, and some are missing; sequencing was by immunoSEQ multiplex PCR. The sample has about 2.1 million clones; around 93% are singletons. The sample was naive CD8+ T cells from PBMCs. These receptors were taken from a man younger than 30 in good health. Some clones in this sample may be carry-over from other donors' samples. The CDR3 runs from the conserved cysteine through the conserved F or W. A D gene is named only where the DNA matches it firmly. Only some rows state a clone size, as once, few, many or a class for expanded clones.

cdr3_length clone_size j_call d_call v_call cdr3_nt cdr3_aa
15 once TRBJ2-7 TRBD2 TRBV28 TGTGCCAGCAGTTTATCGAGCGGGAGCATCCACGAGCAGTACTTC CASSLSSGSIHEQYF
17 NA TRBJ2-3 NA TRBV4-3 TGCGCCAGCAGCCAAAGGCCGGGCCCAGGCATTGGAGATACGCAGTATTTT CASSQRPGPGIGDTQYF
14 NA TRBJ2-7 NA TRBV6-5 TGTGCCAGCAAAGAGCGGATTATCTCCTACGAGCAGTACTTC CASKERIISYEQYF
14 once TRBJ2-4 NA TRBV11-2 TGTGCCAGCAGCTTAGACTTAGGGAGCCCGAAGTCGTACTTC CASSLDLGSPKSYF
15 once TRBJ2-3 TRBD2 TRBV28 TGTGCCAGCACCCTAACGTGGGGGGGGGAAGATACGCAGTATTTT CASTLTWGGEDTQYF
15 NA TRBJ1-4 NA TRBV27 TGTGCCAGCAGTTTGGCCAGCCCAACTAATGAAAAACTGTTTTTT CASSLASPTNEKLFF
15 NA TRBJ2-5 TRBD1 TRBV7-2 TGTGCCAGCAGCAACAGACAGGGGACGCAAGAGACCCAGTACTTC CASSNRQGTQETQYF
14 NA TRBJ2-2 NA TRBV9 TGTGCCAGCAAGCCGGGCTCGAGGACCGGGGAGCTGTTTTTT CASKPGSRTGELFF
12 few TRBJ2-7 TRBD1 TRBV9 TGTGCCAGCAGCGGGACAGGGGACGAGCAGTACTTC CASSGTGDEQYF
15 NA TRBJ2-1 NA TRBV11-2 TGTGCCAGCAGCCACCGGAGGTATGGCCAATGGGAGCAGTTCTTC CASSHRRYGQWEQFF
16 NA TRBJ1-2 TRBD1 TRBV19 TGTGCCAGTATCCCCGGGACAGGGGCCTGGGGGTATGGCTACACCTTC CASIPGTGAWGYGYTF
16 NA TRBJ2-1 TRBD2 TRBV9 TGTGCCAGCAGCGATTCCGGGACTAGCGGGACGGATGAGCAGTTCTTC CASSDSGTSGTDEQFF
13 NA TRBJ2-7 NA TRBV18 TGTGCCAGCTCAGCTAGCTCAGTCTACGAGCAGTACTTC CASSASSVYEQYF
19 NA TRBJ2-3 TRBD2 TRBV4-1 TGCGCCAGCAGCCGAGAAGGAATTGAGCTAGCGGGAGTTATGGATACGCAGTATTTT CASSREGIELAGVMDTQYF
16 NA TRBJ1-5 NA TRBV15 TGTGCCACCAGCAGAGATCGGATGGAGTTTCATCAGCCCCAGCATTTT CATSRDRMEFHQPQHF
15 NA TRBJ2-3 NA TRBV27 TGTGCCAGCAGTTTTGCGGAAACTAGCACAGATACGCAGTATTTT CASSFAETSTDTQYF
14 once TRBJ2-7 NA TRBV19 TGTGCCAGTAGTATGGGAAGGGGTTCCTACGAGCAGTACTTC CASSMGRGSYEQYF
14 NA TRBJ1-1 NA TRBV5-6 TGTGCCAGCAGCTTCCAGTTAATGAACACTGAAGCTTTCTTT CASSFQLMNTEAFF
19 NA TRBJ1-1 NA TRBV28 TGTGCCAGCAGTACCCTAATGAGCCTCCGGGACACGGGAGGGACTGAAGCTTTCTTT CASSTLMSLRDTGGTEAFF
15 NA TRBJ2-3 TRBD1 TRBV28 TGTGCCAGCAGTCCCGGGACAGGGGGCGCAGATACGCAGTATTTT CASSPGTGGADTQYF
15 NA TRBJ1-3 NA TRBV9 TGTGCCAGCAGCGTAGGCGGCGGAGTGGGAAACACCATATATTTT CASSVGGGVGNTIYF
17 NA TRBJ2-3 NA TRBV4-1 TGCGCCAGCAGCCAAGAGTTTGGAAGGGAGATCACAGATACGCAGTATTTT CASSQEFGREITDTQYF
13 NA TRBJ1-1 TRBD1 TRBV7-9 TGTGCCAGCAGCCAACCAGGGGGCACTGAAGCTTTCTTT CASSQPGGTEAFF
16 NA TRBJ2-7 TRBD1 TRBV14 TGTGCCAGCAGCCCGGGACAGGGGGTGTCCAGCTACGAGCAGTACTTC CASSPGQGVSSYEQYF
15 NA TRBJ2-2 NA TRBV7-8 TGTGCCAGCAGTTTCCGAGGGGCTAACACCGGGGAGCTGTTTTTT CASSFRGANTGELFF
13 once TRBJ2-2 NA TRBV9 TGTGCCAGCAGCGTTAAGAACACCGGGGAGCTGTTTTTT CASSVKNTGELFF
12 NA TRBJ2-2 TRBD2 TRBV2 TGTGCCATCCTTAGCGGGAGGAAGGAGCTGTTTTTT CAILSGRKELFF
13 NA TRBJ2-5 NA TRBV27 TGTGCCAGCAGTCCCAGCTGGTGGGAGACCCAGTACTTC CASSPSWWETQYF